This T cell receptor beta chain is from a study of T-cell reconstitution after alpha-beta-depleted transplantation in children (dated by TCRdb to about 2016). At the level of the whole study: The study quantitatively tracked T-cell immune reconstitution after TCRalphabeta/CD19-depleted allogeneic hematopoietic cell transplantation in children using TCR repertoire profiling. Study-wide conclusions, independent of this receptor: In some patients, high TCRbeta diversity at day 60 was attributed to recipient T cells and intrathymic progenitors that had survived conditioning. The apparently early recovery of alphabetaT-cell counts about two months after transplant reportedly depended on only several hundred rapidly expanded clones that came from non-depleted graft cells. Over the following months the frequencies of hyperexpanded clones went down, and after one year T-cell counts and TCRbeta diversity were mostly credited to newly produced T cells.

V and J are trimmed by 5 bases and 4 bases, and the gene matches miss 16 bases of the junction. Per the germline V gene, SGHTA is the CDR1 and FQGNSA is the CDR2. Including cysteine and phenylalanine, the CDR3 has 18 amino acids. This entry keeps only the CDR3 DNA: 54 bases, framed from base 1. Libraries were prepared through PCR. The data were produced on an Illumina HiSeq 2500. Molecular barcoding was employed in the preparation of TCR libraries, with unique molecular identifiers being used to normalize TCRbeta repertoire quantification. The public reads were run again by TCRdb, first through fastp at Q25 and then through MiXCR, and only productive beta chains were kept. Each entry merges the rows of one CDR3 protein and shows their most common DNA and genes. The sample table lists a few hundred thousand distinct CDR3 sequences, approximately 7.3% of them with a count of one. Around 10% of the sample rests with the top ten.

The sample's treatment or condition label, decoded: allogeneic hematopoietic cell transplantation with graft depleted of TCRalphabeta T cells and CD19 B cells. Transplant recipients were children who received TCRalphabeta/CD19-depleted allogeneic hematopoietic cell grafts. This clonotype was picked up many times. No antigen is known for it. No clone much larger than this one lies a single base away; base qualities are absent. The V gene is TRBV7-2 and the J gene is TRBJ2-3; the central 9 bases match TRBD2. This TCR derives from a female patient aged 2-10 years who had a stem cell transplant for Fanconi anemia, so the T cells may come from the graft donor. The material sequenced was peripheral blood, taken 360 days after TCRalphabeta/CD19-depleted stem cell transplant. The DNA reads TGTGCCAGCAGCATCACGAGTGGGCGGGGGGGCCATCCAGATACGCAGTATTTT. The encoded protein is CASSITSGRGGHPDTQYF.